This T cell receptor (beta chain) was identified during a study of CD8 T cells in Susac syndrome. V was cut by 1 base and J by 0 bases, with 8 bases left in between. CDR3 size: 14 residues. Germline V CDR1 and CDR2: DFQATT, SNEGSKA (reference sequence). About 0.5 to 1 ug RNA was reverse transcribed with random hexamers. TCRdb reprocessed the immunoSEQ multiplex PCR reads with MiXCR, giving one entry per CDR3 protein. The sample carries about 160,000 distinct CDR3 sequences, less than 95% recorded once. Sequencing of TCR beta drew on CD8+ and CD4+ T cells from blood. Negative isolation yielded CD8+ and CD4+ T cells; FACS enriched TEMRA cells.

The chain links TRBV20-1 to TRBJ2-3; no firm D call. The TCR originated in a human donor with multiple sclerosis. Sequencing used CD4+ T cells from PBMCs. The CDR3 bases are TGCAGTGCTAGAGGTCTCGCTAGCACAGATACGCAGTATTTT. Its protein is CSARGLASTDTQYF.